This T cell receptor beta chain was sequenced in a study of blood T cells in healthy people across ages. Donors were healthy Caucasian individuals from Russia aged roughly 6 to 95. Every sample gave at least 6 micrograms of total RNA when it was extracted. The authors ran a second PCR of about 7 to 12 cycles using a sample-barcoded 5' primer and a J-beta primer mix. From the 5' RACE reads, TCRdb called clonotypes with MiXCR, one entry per CDR3 protein. Here the sample spans hundreds of thousands of distinct CDR3 sequences, about half being singletons. The length of the CDR3 is 14 residues. Trimming removed 7 bases at V and 0 bases at J, with 14 bases between. Germline lookup yields CDR1 SGHKS and CDR2 YYEKEE (reference sequence). There are many counts of this clonotype.

The sequence came from a woman in her sixties or seventies in good health. The genes are TRBV5-5 and TRBJ2-7; no clear D gene. The specimen sequenced was blood. CDR3: CASSRFTYSYEQYF. The CDR3 DNA follows: TGTGCCAGCTCCCGGTTCACCTACTCCTACGAGCAGTACTTC.